This T cell receptor (beta chain) was obtained from a study of low-dose radiotherapy and immunotherapy resistance in tumors. Study-wide context: Cohort 1 got 0.5 Gy per fraction every 2 weeks, 6.5 Gy in total. Every two weeks patients got nivolumab 240 mg flat dose, plus ipilimumab 1 mg/kg every six weeks, intravenously. Once cycle 1 day 1 began, patients took oral aspirin 300 mg daily for four cycles.

Time point: after trial treatment. The sample's treatment: LDRT plus nivolumab, ipilimumab, low-dose cyclophosphamide and aspirin (RACIN trial). The CDR3 is made up of 11 amino acids. Trimming took 1 base from V and 10 from J, leaving 5 bases between them. Germline CDR1 and CDR2: SGHDN and FVKESK. This clonotype was counted ten times or more. Covering alpha and beta chains, TRAV- and TRBV-specific primers were used for the first-strand cDNA. Over about 18 PCR cycles, TCRs were amplified from a constant-region primer and V-primer adapter. TCRdb re-analysed the reads in MiXCR, keeping a single row per CDR3 protein. The sample carries roughly 40,000 distinct CDR3 sequences, around a quarter recorded once.

The rearrangement uses TRBV14 and TRBJ2-1; D is ambiguous. The sample was PBMCs, taken after low-dose radiotherapy plus immunotherapy. The origin of this receptor is a male donor with prostate cancer. CDR3 sequence: CASSQVSEQFF. CDR3 DNA: TGTGCCAGCAGCCAAGTTTCAGAGCAGTTCTTC.